These 12 T cell receptor beta chains were all obtained from the same sample, sequenced in a study of neoadjuvant nivolumab and ipilimumab in lung cancer (dated by TCRdb to 2018 to 2020). Receptors were amplified or captured by the immunoSEQ multiplex PCR assay. The source is immuneACCESS, and TCRdb retained only in-frame sequences with V and J called. Part of the clones is not carried over; for the studies checked, unresolved V genes explain less than half of this, and the remainder is unexplained. This sample gives fewer than 40,000 clones in total; roughly 89% of them show up just once. Approximately 3.3% of the sample is held by the ten biggest clonotypes. The intended sense of this specimen's time point label: pretherapy, before neoadjuvant immune checkpoint inhibitors. The sample consisted of peripheral blood, taken before neoadjuvant nivolumab, alone or with ipilimumab. These receptors were obtained from an adult with non-small cell lung cancer.

The table lists this clone with a few counts. This rearrangement joins TRBV7-9 to TRBJ2-7, with TRBD1 identical over 9 bases. The length of the CDR3 is 15 residues. Looked up from germline, CDR1 is SEHNR and CDR2 is FQNEAQ (reference sequence). The ends lost 1 base at V and 5 bases at J; junction bases unmatched: 6. The CDR3 DNA reads TGTGCCAGCAGCTTAGTTGGACAGGGGACCGACGAGCAGTACTTC. This translates into CASSLVGQGTDEQYF.

This sequence joins TRBV5-1 and TRBJ2-7; D unclear. V was clipped by 1 base and J by 4 bases, with 12 bases between them. CDR3 size: 14 residues. The germline CDR1 and CDR2 sequences are SGHRS and YFSETQ. CDR3 protein: CASSLSPGRYEQYF. In DNA, the CDR3 is TGCGCCAGCAGCTTGAGTCCGGGCCGATACGAGCAGTACTTC.

The chain couples TRBV11-1 to TRBJ2-1; D gene unclear. Germline V lookup: CDR1 SGHAT, CDR2 FQDESV (reference sequence). The CDR3 is 12 residues long. Trimming removed 5 bases at V and 7 bases at J, with 9 bases between. As DNA, the CDR3 is TGTGCCAGCAGCCAACTGGAGAATGAGCAGTTCTTC. Translated: CASSQLENEQFF.

This chain uses TRBV4-3 with TRBJ2-7; 10 bases are a match to TRBD1. With V trimmed by 0 bases and J by 5 bases, 7 bases remained unmatched. The CDR3 consists of 16 residues. CDR1 is LGHNA, CDR2 YSLEER, per germline. CDR3 in DNA: TGCGCCAGCAGCCAAGATAGGGCCGGGACAGGGGACGAGCAGTACTTC. This encodes CASSQDRAGTGDEQYF.

The V gene is TRBV5-1, the J gene TRBJ2-3, with 10 bases aligning to TRBD2. The length of the CDR3 is 15 residues. The V segment lost 0 bases and the J segment 3 bases; nucleotides outside the gene matches: 1. Per the germline V gene, CDR1 is SGHRS and CDR2 is YFSETQ. CDR3 bases: TGCGCCAGCAGCTTGGTTAGCGGGAGGACAGATACGCAGTATTTT. Translation gives CASSLVSGRTDTQYF. Full variable domain (rest looked up from reference TRBV5-1 and TRBJ2-3): KAGVTQTPRYLIKTRGQQVTLSCSPISGHRSVSWYQQTPGQGLQFLFEYFSETQRNKGNFPGRFSGRQFSNSRSEMNVSTLELGDSALYLCASSLVSGRTDTQYFGPGTRLTVL.

This chain uses TRBV9 with TRBJ2-1; 8 nucleotides align to TRBD2. CDR3 length equals 18 residues. Germline CDR1 is SGDLS and CDR2 is YYNGEE. After removal of 4 bases from V and 0 bases from J, the junction contained 12 bases not matched to a gene. The CDR3 protein is CASSSPSVAGTSYNEQFF. DNA of the CDR3: TGTGCCAGCAGCTCTCCCTCAGTAGCGGGGACCTCCTACAATGAGCAGTTCTTC.

The V call is TRBV6-5, the J call TRBJ2-1, with D uncertain. Germline values: CDR1 MNHEY, CDR2 SVGAGI. The V end lost 0 bases, the J end lost 0 bases, and 6 bases lay between the germline ends. The CDR3 is made up of 15 amino acids. This chain's CDR3 is CASSYSVSSYNEQFF. CDR3 bases: TGTGCCAGCAGTTACTCAGTGAGCTCCTACAATGAGCAGTTCTTC.

J is TRBJ2-1 and V is TRBV30, with 8 bases fitting TRBD2. The CDR3 consists of 14 residues. The germline CDR1 and CDR2 sequences are GTSNPN and SVGIG (reference sequence). V was pared by 2 bases and J by 6 bases, with 6 bases of the junction left unmatched. Here the CDR3 DNA reads TGTGCCTGGAGTCTAGGCGGGAGGATCAATGAGCAGTTCTTC. The encoded protein is CAWSLGGRINEQFF.

V is TRBV5-1 and J is TRBJ2-3; 13 bases align to TRBD2. The trim removed 4 bases at V and 3 bases at J, leaving 11 bases unmatched. CDR1 is SGHRS, CDR2 YFSETQ, per germline. This CDR3 is built from 18 residues. The CDR3 protein is CASSTGTSGIFRTDTQYF. DNA for the CDR3: TGCGCCAGCAGCACAGGGACTAGCGGGATATTTAGGACAGATACGCAGTATTTT. The variable domain in full, completed from reference TRBV5-1 and TRBJ2-3, reads KAGVTQTPRYLIKTRGQQVTLSCSPISGHRSVSWYQQTPGQGLQFLFEYFSETQRNKGNFPGRFSGRQFSNSRSEMNVSTLELGDSALYLCASSTGTSGIFRTDTQYFGPGTRLTVL.

This clone was counted a few times. The chain is built from TRBV27 and TRBJ1-1; tentative D call: TRBD1 (6 bases). With 3 bases removed from V and 3 bases from J, the gap between germline ends came to 11 bases. The CDR3 totals 14 residues. Germline V gene lookup returns CDR1 MNHEY and CDR2 SMNVEV (reference sequence). The DNA of the CDR3 is TGTGCCAGCAGTTTGGGGGGGCCGGACACTGAAGCTTTCTTT. Amino acids: CASSLGGPDTEAFF.

This chain uses TRBV4-3 with TRBJ2-3, with D maybe TRBD1 (7 bases). With 4 bases removed from V and 11 bases from J, the gap between germline ends came to 16 bases. The CDR3 length is 13 residues. Looked up from germline, CDR1 is LGHNA and CDR2 is YSLEER. In nucleotides, the CDR3 is TGCGCCAGCAGCCTGGACAGGCGGGACAAGCAGTATTTT. This sequence encodes CASSLDRRDKQYF.

The chain is built from TRBV5-6 and TRBJ2-2; D is unresolved. The ends were cut back, 4 bases at V and 3 bases at J, with 7 bases in the middle. Germline CDR1 reads SGHDT; CDR2 reads YYEEEE. The CDR3 consists of 13 residues. CDR3 in amino acids: CASSPGYTGELFF. Written as DNA, the CDR3 is TGTGCCAGCAGCCCAGGATACACCGGGGAGCTGTTTTTT.